Listed below are T cell receptor beta chains from one sample, sequenced in a study of post-analysis software for immune sequencing data. In TCRdb, the PCR reads were re-called with MiXCR into one record per CDR3 protein. The table includes 350,000 to 450,000 distinct CDR3 sequences, roughly 38% detected once. The sequenced material came from blood. These receptors originate from a girl between 10 and 17 years old with multiple sclerosis. CDR3s include the opening cysteine and the closing phenylalanine or tryptophan. D genes are given only for firm matches. Part of the rows lack a size; the others show once, few, many or a class for expanded clones.

CDR3: CASARGGPGNTIYF
DNA: TGTGCCAGCGCAAGGGGGGGGCCTGGAAACACCATATATTTT
J: TRBJ1-3
size: few
D: NA
V: TRBV12-3/TRBV12-4
length: 14

CDR3: CSARDPFGTGYLNSNQPQHF
DNA: TGCAGTGCTAGAGATCCGTTCGGGACAGGGTACCTCAATAGCAATCAGCCCCAGCATTTT
J: TRBJ1-5
size: NA
D: TRBD1
V: TRBV20-1
length: 20

CDR3: CASSPTLLSQGATYEQYF
DNA: TGCGCCAGCAGTCCTACCCTCCTATCTCAGGGGGCCACCTACGAGCAGTACTTC
J: TRBJ2-7
size: NA
D: TRBD1
V: TRBV4-1
length: 18

CDR3: CASSRGTSGVQGTDTQYF
DNA: TGTGCCAGCAGCCGAGGGACTAGCGGGGTTCAAGGCACAGATACGCAGTATTTT
J: TRBJ2-3
size: NA
D: TRBD2
V: TRBV3-1
length: 18

CDR3: CASSSLPLDGYYEQYF
DNA: TGTGCCAGCAGTTCGCTCCCTTTGGACGGGTACTACGAGCAGTACTTC
J: TRBJ2-7
size: NA
D: NA
V: TRBV28
length: 16

CDR3: CAISPDGGNQPQHF
DNA: TGTGCCATCAGCCCGGACGGTGGCAATCAGCCCCAGCATTTT
J: TRBJ1-5
size: NA
D: NA
V: TRBV10-3
length: 14

CDR3: CASSPGGVYEQYF
DNA: TGTGCCAGCAGCCCAGGAGGTGTTTACGAGCAGTACTTC
J: TRBJ2-7
size: many
D: NA
V: TRBV4-2
length: 13

CDR3: CASKRGVSTDAQYF
DNA: TGTGCCAGCAAAAGGGGTGTGAGCACAGATGCGCAGTATTTT
J: TRBJ2-3
size: NA
D: NA
V: TRBV12-3/TRBV12-4
length: 14

CDR3: CASSFSGGNQPQHF
DNA: TGTGCCAGCAGTTTTTCAGGGGGCAATCAGCCCCAGCATTTT
J: TRBJ1-5
size: few
D: NA
V: TRBV12-3/TRBV12-4
length: 14

CDR3: CASSPGNMQETQYF
DNA: TGTGCCAGCAGCCCGGGAAACATGCAAGAGACCCAGTACTTC
J: TRBJ2-5
size: few
D: NA
V: TRBV6-2/TRBV6-3
length: 14

CDR3: CSAWVLGELFF
DNA: TGCAGCGCCTGGGTCCTCGGGGAGCTGTTTTTT
J: TRBJ2-2
size: few
D: NA
V: TRBV29-1
length: 11

CDR3: CASGRLRAYGYTF
DNA: TGTGCCAGCGGCCGACTCCGGGCCTATGGCTACACCTTC
J: TRBJ1-2
size: NA
D: NA
V: TRBV12-3/TRBV12-4
length: 13

CDR3: CASSLAKSVVTGGNSGANVLTF
DNA: TGTGCCAGCAGCTTGGCCAAATCGGTTGTAACAGGGGGAAACTCTGGGGCCAACGTCCTGACTTTC
J: TRBJ2-6
size: NA
D: TRBD1
V: TRBV5-6
length: 22

CDR3: CASSFTGIPDIQYF
DNA: TGCGCCAGCAGCTTTACAGGGATCCCGGACATTCAGTACTTC
J: TRBJ2-4
size: once
D: NA
V: TRBV5-1
length: 14

CDR3: CASSANEGETQYF
DNA: TGTGCCAGCAGTGCTAACGAGGGGGAGACCCAGTACTTC
J: TRBJ2-5
size: many
D: NA
V: TRBV12-3/TRBV12-4
length: 13

CDR3: CASSSSGLGNTEAFF
DNA: TGTGCCAGCAGCTCGTCAGGCCTGGGGAACACTGAAGCTTTCTTT
J: TRBJ1-1
size: NA
D: NA
V: TRBV7-2
length: 15

CDR3: CASSYSSRDRTYNEQFF
DNA: TGTGCCAGCAGTTACTCGAGCCGGGACAGGACCTACAATGAGCAGTTCTTC
J: TRBJ2-1
size: few
D: TRBD1
V: TRBV6-2/TRBV6-3
length: 17

CDR3: CASSQTTEVDEQFF
DNA: TGTGCCAGCAGCCAGACGACTGAGGTGGATGAGCAGTTCTTC
J: TRBJ2-1
size: NA
D: NA
V: TRBV7-2
length: 14

CDR3: CATDRGTEAFF
DNA: TGTGCCACCGACCGCGGGACTGAAGCTTTCTTT
J: TRBJ1-1
size: few
D: NA
V: TRBV12-3/TRBV12-4
length: 11

CDR3: CASSLTRAKNIQYF
DNA: TGTGCCAGCAGCTTAACGAGAGCCAAAAACATTCAGTACTTC
J: TRBJ2-4
size: NA
D: NA
V: TRBV7-8
length: 14

CDR3: CASRPTGQTHGYTF
DNA: TGTGCCAGCAGGCCAACGGGACAGACGCATGGCTACACCTTC
J: TRBJ1-2
size: few
D: TRBD1
V: TRBV12-3/TRBV12-4
length: 14

CDR3: CASSTGANQPQHF
DNA: TGTGCCAGCAGTACAGGGGCCAATCAGCCCCAGCATTTT
J: TRBJ1-5
size: few
D: TRBD1
V: TRBV6-2/TRBV6-3
length: 13

CDR3: CASSLGDSDPHEQYF
DNA: TGTGCCAGCAGCTTGGGGGACTCAGACCCTCACGAGCAGTACTTC
J: TRBJ2-7
size: few
D: NA
V: TRBV5-5
length: 15

CDR3: CASSLTDSLRQETQYF
DNA: TGTGCCAGCAGCTTAACCGACAGTTTACGCCAAGAGACCCAGTACTTC
J: TRBJ2-5
size: NA
D: NA
V: TRBV7-3
length: 16

CDR3: CASSAETFGPQHF
DNA: TGTGCCAGCAGCGCAGAAACCTTCGGCCCCCAGCATTTT
J: TRBJ1-5
size: few
D: NA
V: TRBV7-2
length: 13

CDR3: CASSTQSSGGPYEQYF
DNA: TGTGCCAGCAGCACCCAGTCTAGCGGGGGCCCCTACGAGCAGTACTTC
J: TRBJ2-7
size: NA
D: TRBD2
V: TRBV7-2
length: 16

CDR3: CASSEGPGDRDEQYF
DNA: TGTGCCAGCAGTGAAGGGCCCGGGGACAGGGATGAGCAGTACTTC
J: TRBJ2-4
size: NA
D: TRBD1
V: TRBV6-1
length: 15

CDR3: CGPPDGFRAPLHF
DNA: TGCGGACCTCCAGATGGATTCCGGGCACCCCTCCACTTT
J: TRBJ1-6
size: many
D: NA
V: TRBV5-1
length: 13

CDR3: CASSPSPGRSRDGYTF
DNA: TGCGCCAGCAGCCCCTCCCCGGGACGTTCTAGGGATGGCTACACCTTC
J: TRBJ1-2
size: NA
D: NA
V: TRBV5-1
length: 16

CDR3: CSTSEGTYGYTF
DNA: TGCAGTACGTCTGAGGGAACCTATGGCTACACCTTC
J: TRBJ1-2
size: NA
D: NA
V: TRBV20-1
length: 12

CDR3: CASSRTVGAREDYTF
DNA: TGCGCCAGCAGCCGGACCGTGGGGGCTAGAGAAGACTACACCTTC
J: TRBJ1-2
size: few
D: NA
V: TRBV5-1
length: 15

CDR3: CASSPSWVAGGRDTQYF
DNA: TGTGCCAGCAGCCCGTCCTGGGTAGCGGGGGGGCGAGATACGCAGTATTTT
J: TRBJ2-3
size: NA
D: TRBD2
V: TRBV7-9
length: 17

CDR3: CASSYDYSNQPQHF
DNA: TGTGCCAGCAGTTACGATTATAGCAATCAGCCCCAGCATTTT
J: TRBJ1-5
size: NA
D: NA
V: TRBV6-6
length: 14

CDR3: CASSYRGSVYEQYF
DNA: TGTGCCAGCAGCTATCGGGGAAGCGTCTACGAGCAGTACTTC
J: TRBJ2-7
size: NA
D: NA
V: TRBV27
length: 14

CDR3: CAIRADSGVRGTGELFF
DNA: TGTGCCATCAGGGCAGATAGCGGGGTGCGCGGCACCGGGGAGCTGTTTTTT
J: TRBJ2-2
size: NA
D: TRBD2
V: TRBV10-3
length: 17

CDR3: CALEGYDYGYTF
DNA: TGTGCCTTGGAGGGATACGACTATGGCTACACCTTC
J: TRBJ1-2
size: NA
D: NA
V: TRBV7-2
length: 12

CDR3: CASRVEQETQYF
DNA: TGCGCCAGCAGGGTGGAACAAGAGACCCAGTACTTC
J: TRBJ2-5
size: NA
D: NA
V: TRBV5-1
length: 12

CDR3: CASSQEAGEWSYGYTF
DNA: TGCGCCAGCAGCCAAGAAGCAGGGGAATGGAGCTATGGCTACACCTTC
J: TRBJ1-2
size: NA
D: NA
V: TRBV4-3
length: 16

CDR3: CASRSDRGNTEAFF
DNA: TGTGCCAGCAGGTCGGACAGGGGGAACACTGAAGCTTTCTTT
J: TRBJ1-1
size: NA
D: TRBD1
V: TRBV11-2
length: 14

CDR3: CASSQPRRYLNYGYTF
DNA: TGCGCCAGCAGCCAACCGCGGAGGTACCTCAACTATGGCTACACCTTC
J: TRBJ1-2
size: few
D: NA
V: TRBV4-1
length: 16

CDR3: CASSRPRGLENQETQYF
DNA: TGTGCCAGCAGCCGCCCGAGGGGACTAGAGAACCAAGAGACCCAGTACTTC
J: TRBJ2-5
size: NA
D: NA
V: TRBV21-1
length: 17

CDR3: CSASRGGGDTEAFF
DNA: TGCAGTGCCAGCAGGGGAGGTGGCGACACTGAAGCTTTCTTT
J: TRBJ1-1
size: once
D: NA
V: TRBV20-1
length: 14

CDR3: CASSFGRHTEAFF
DNA: TGTGCCAGCAGCTTTGGACGCCACACTGAAGCTTTCTTT
J: TRBJ1-1
size: many
D: NA
V: TRBV7-2
length: 13

CDR3: CASSANRNPGANVLTF
DNA: TGTGCCAGTAGCGCCAATCGAAACCCTGGGGCCAACGTCCTGACTTTC
J: TRBJ2-6
size: once
D: NA
V: TRBV11-2
length: 16

CDR3: CASSKVWLDSEGRSNQPQHF
DNA: TGTGCCAGCAGCAAAGTGTGGCTGGACAGTGAAGGTCGTAGCAATCAGCCCCAGCATTTT
J: TRBJ1-5
size: NA
D: NA
V: TRBV21-1
length: 20

CDR3: CASSQGPQRGVAKNIQYF
DNA: TGCGCCAGCAGCCAAGGTCCCCAGCGGGGGGTAGCCAAAAACATTCAGTACTTC
J: TRBJ2-4
size: NA
D: TRBD2
V: TRBV4-1
length: 18